This T cell receptor beta chain was documented in a study of blood T cells in healthy people across ages. Donors ranged from about 6 to 95 years old and were healthy Caucasians in Russia. Notes on this clonotype: Its target is unknown.

For the second PCR, which ran for roughly 6 to 11 cycles, a sample-barcoded 5' primer and a J-beta primer mix were used. TCRdb ran MiXCR on the 5' RACE reads and lists one entry per CDR3 protein. Of fewer than 650,000 distinct CDR3 sequences in the sample, about 28% were seen once. With V trimmed by 2 bases and J by 1 base, 5 bases remained unmatched. The CDR3 runs to 16 residues. CDR1 and CDR2 (germline): SEHNR, FQNEAQ (reference sequence). Study-wide points: What prevented conclusive comparison of naive and antigen-experienced cells was that PBMCs were unsorted.

The data also belong to a second study, concerning T cells of mothers and their children. Turning to that study: Donors were a few healthy Caucasian mothers and their six children. Every microgram of extracted RNA entered cDNA synthesis, around 1.6 ug per 15 ul.

This clonotype was obtained from a boy younger than 10 in good health. The genes are TRBV7-9 and TRBJ2-3, with 8 nucleotides matching TRBD2. Sequencing was carried out using blood. The CDR3 bases are TGTGCCAGCAGCTTACAAGCGGGAGTGGGCACAGATACGCAGTATTTT. This codes for CASSLQAGVGTDTQYF.